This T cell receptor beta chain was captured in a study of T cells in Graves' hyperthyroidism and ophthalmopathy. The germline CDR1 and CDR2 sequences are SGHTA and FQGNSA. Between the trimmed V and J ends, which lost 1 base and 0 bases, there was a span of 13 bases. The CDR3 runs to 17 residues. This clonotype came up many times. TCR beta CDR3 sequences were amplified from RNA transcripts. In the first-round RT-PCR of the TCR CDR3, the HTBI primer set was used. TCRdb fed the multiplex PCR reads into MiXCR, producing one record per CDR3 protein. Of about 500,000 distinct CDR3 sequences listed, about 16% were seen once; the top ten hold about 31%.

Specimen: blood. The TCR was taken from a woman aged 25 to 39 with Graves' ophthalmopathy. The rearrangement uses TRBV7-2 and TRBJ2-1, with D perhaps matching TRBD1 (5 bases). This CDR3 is CASSLGPQGFSYNEQFF. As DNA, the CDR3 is TGTGCCAGCAGCTTAGGGCCCCAGGGATTCTCCTACAATGAGCAGTTCTTC.